Following are 15 T cell receptor beta chains from one sample sequenced in a study of blood T cell repertoires in COVID-19 (dated by TCRdb to the early 2020s). Library generation was performed with the immunoSEQ multiplex PCR assay. Not all clones reach the TCRdb copy of this immuneACCESS table, which keeps in-frame sequences only. Checked studies attribute under half of the gap to unresolved V genes and leave the rest unexplained. The table for this sample lists about 130,000 clones; about nine tenths of them were counted only once. The ten largest clones take up 3.7% of the sample. Specimen: peripheral blood. The receptors originated from a man aged 50 to 59 with active COVID-19.

The chain uses TRBV6-5 and TRBJ1-5, with 7 bases that match TRBD1. Unmatched junction bases numbered 7, after V lost 6 bases and J lost 2 bases. The length of the CDR3 is 15 residues. Germline V gene sequence: CDR1 MNHEY, CDR2 SVGAGI. The CDR3 here is CASRYTGVGNQPQHF. The DNA for the CDR3 is TGTGCCAGCAGATACACAGGGGTGGGCAATCAGCCCCAGCATTTT.

This chain links TRBV19 with TRBJ1-1, with TRBD1 matching 9 bases. The CDR3 runs 17 residues. The V gene end was trimmed by 5 bases and the J gene end by 0 bases; junction bases not matched to a gene: 10. From germline, CDR1 is LNHDA and CDR2 SQIVND (reference sequence). The CDR3 sequence: CASSPAGTGKVNTEAFF. The CDR3 DNA is TGTGCCAGTAGTCCCGCCGGGACAGGGAAGGTGAACACTGAAGCTTTCTTT.

The chain uses TRBV19 and TRBJ2-3, with 7 bases identical to TRBD1. CDR3 length: 14 residues. Germline V gene sequence: CDR1 LNHDA, CDR2 SQIVND (reference sequence). V lost 3 bases to trimming and J lost 2 bases; unmatched junction nucleotides: 2. Here the CDR3 reads CASSMTGTTDTQYF. CDR3 bases: TGTGCCAGTAGTATGACAGGGACCACAGATACGCAGTATTTT. The full variable domain, completed using reference TRBV19 and TRBJ2-3, is DGGITQSPKYLFRKEGQNVTLSCEQNLNHDAMYWYRQDPGQGLRLIYYSQIVNDFQKGDIAEGYSVSREKKESFPLTVTSAQKNPTAFYLCASSMTGTTDTQYFGPGTRLTVL.

J is TRBJ1-1 and V is TRBV7-2, with D uncertain. The CDR3 is made up of 14 amino acids. With 5 bases removed from V and 1 base from J, the gap between germline ends came to 11 bases. The germline V gene encodes CDR1 SGHTA and CDR2 FQGNSA. This CDR3 reads CASSPRRGNTEAFF. CDR3 nucleotides: TGTGCCAGCAGCCCGCGACGGGGGAACACTGAAGCTTTCTTT. The whole variable domain, remainder taken from reference TRBV7-2 and TRBJ1-1, is GAGVSQSPSNKVTEKGKDVELRCDPISGHTALYWYRQSLGQGLEFLIYFQGNSAPDKSGLPSDRFSAERTGGSVSTLTIQRTQQEDSAVYLCASSPRRGNTEAFFGQGTRLTVV.

The DNA of the CDR3 is TGTGCCAGCAGCCCCGGGACAGGGATATACAATGAGCAGTTCTTC. Its translation: CASSPGTGIYNEQFF. The rearrangement links TRBV13 to TRBJ2-1, with TRBD1 matching over 9 bases. With V trimmed by 5 bases and J by 4 bases, 6 bases remained unmatched. CDR3 size: 15 residues. The V gene's germline CDR1 is PRHDT and CDR2 FYEKMQ (reference sequence).

In its sample, this clone was seen once. The rearrangement joins TRBV6-2 or TRBV6-3 to TRBJ2-7, with 10 bases lining up with TRBD1. CDR3 length equals 13 residues. CDR1 is MNHEY and CDR2 is SVGEGT in the germline V gene. V lost 4 bases, J lost 6 bases, and 3 bases stayed unmatched. The CDR3 region is CASSSGTGVEQYF. The CDR3 coding sequence is TGTGCCAGCAGTTCCGGGACAGGGGTCGAGCAGTACTTC.

As to this clone: The same CDR3 is also encoded by other DNA sequences in this sample. The CDR3 DNA sequence: TGCGCCAGCAGCCTGGCCGGTAGCACAGATACGCAGTATTTT. The encoded protein is CASSLAGSTDTQYF. This chain links TRBV5-1 with TRBJ2-3, with D hard to call. Germline V lookup: CDR1 SGHRS, CDR2 YFSETQ. Trimming stripped 4 bases from V and 0 bases from J, with 9 bases between. This CDR3 comprises 14 residues.

CDR3: CASRDLTGGEKLFF. As DNA, the CDR3 is TGTGCCAGCAGGGACCTGACAGGGGGTGAAAAACTGTTTTTT. The V and J genes are TRBV6-5 and TRBJ1-4; 9 bases line up with TRBD1. V gave up 6 bases and J gave up 7 bases; unmatched junction bases: 6. The CDR3 has 14 residues. Germline V gene data show CDR1 as MNHEY and CDR2 as SVGAGI.

The V gene is TRBV14, the J gene TRBJ1-2; no clear D gene. V lost 3 bases and J lost 5, with 16 bases in between. The germline gives CDR1 SGHDN, CDR2 FVKESK. The CDR3 runs 15 residues. The CDR3 nucleotides read TGTGCCAGCAGCCACATGCGGTCGGGTGGGTATGGCTACACCTTC. It specifies CASSHMRSGGYGYTF.

The rearrangement links TRBV19 to TRBJ1-2; D remains unclear. CDR1 LNHDA and CDR2 SQIVND come from the germline V gene (reference sequence). V lost 4 bases and J lost 2, with 8 bases in between. The CDR3 consists of 13 residues. CDR3 sequence (DNA): TGTGCCAGTAGTAACTTGGTAAACTATGGCTACACCTTC. This translates into CASSNLVNYGYTF. The variable domain in full, with the rest retrieved from reference TRBV19 and TRBJ1-2, is DGGITQSPKYLFRKEGQNVTLSCEQNLNHDAMYWYRQDPGQGLRLIYYSQIVNDFQKGDIAEGYSVSREKKESFPLTVTSAQKNPTAFYLCASSNLVNYGYTFGSGTRLTVV.

This chain connects TRBV5-1 to TRBJ2-5, with 11 nucleotides matching TRBD2. The germline CDR1 and CDR2 sequences are SGHRS and YFSETQ. The CDR3 runs to 15 residues. V dropped 4 bases and J dropped 3; count of bases not matched to a gene: 5. The DNA for the CDR3 is TGCGCCAGCAGCCTCTTAGCGGGAGGGGAAGAGACCCAGTACTTC. Amino acid sequence: CASSLLAGGEETQYF.

The chain has TRBV7-9 and TRBJ2-2; 7 nucleotides agree with TRBD2. CDR1 is SEHNR, CDR2 FQNEAQ, per germline (reference sequence). Losses at the gene ends were 8 bases for V and 6 bases for J; bases not matched to a gene: 9. This CDR3 region has 14 residues. CDR3 nucleotide sequence: TGTGCCAGCTCCCCGGGGGGAATACCCGGGGAGCTGTTTTTT. As protein: CASSPGGIPGELFF.

J is TRBJ1-1 and V is TRBV9; tentatively, D is TRBD1 (6 bases). CDR3 length: 17 amino acids. Germline values: CDR1 SGDLS, CDR2 YYNGEE. Between the trimmed V and J ends, which lost 4 bases and 1 base, there was a span of 20 bases. CDR3 DNA: TGTGCCAGCAGCCGGAGGATGGGAGGGGGATCGAACACTGAAGCTTTCTTT. This codes for CASSRRMGGGSNTEAFF.

The chain uses TRBV29-1 and TRBJ2-1; D gene uncertain. Trimming cost V 4 bases and J 6 bases, with 7 bases left between them. The CDR3 covers 11 residues. The germline CDR1 and CDR2 sequences are SQVTM and ANQGSEA. The CDR3 DNA follows: TGCAGCGTTGTTAGAGGCAATGAGCAGTTCTTC. This sequence encodes CSVVRGNEQFF.

The CDR3 bases are TGTGCCAGCAGTGACAGGGGACAGGGGTCGGAAAAACTGTTTTTT. Encoded protein: CASSDRGQGSEKLFF. The rearrangement uses TRBV6-1 and TRBJ1-4; 10 positions agree with TRBD1. Looked up from germline, CDR1 is MNHNS and CDR2 is SASEGT. V lost 3 bases, J lost 8 bases, and 6 bases stayed unmatched. The CDR3 consists of 15 residues.